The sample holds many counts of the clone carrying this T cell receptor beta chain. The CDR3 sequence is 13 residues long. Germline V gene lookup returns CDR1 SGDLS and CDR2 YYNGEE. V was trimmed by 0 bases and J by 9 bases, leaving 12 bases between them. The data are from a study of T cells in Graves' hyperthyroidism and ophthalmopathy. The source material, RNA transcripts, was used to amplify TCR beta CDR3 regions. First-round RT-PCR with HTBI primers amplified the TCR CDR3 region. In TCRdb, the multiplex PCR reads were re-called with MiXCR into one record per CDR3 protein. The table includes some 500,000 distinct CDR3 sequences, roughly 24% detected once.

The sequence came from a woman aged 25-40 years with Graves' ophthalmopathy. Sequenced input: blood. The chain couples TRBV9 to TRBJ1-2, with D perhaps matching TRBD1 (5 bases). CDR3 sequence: CASSVDGGSSYTF. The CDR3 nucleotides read TGTGCCAGCAGCGTAGACGGGGGTTCAAGCTACACCTTC.